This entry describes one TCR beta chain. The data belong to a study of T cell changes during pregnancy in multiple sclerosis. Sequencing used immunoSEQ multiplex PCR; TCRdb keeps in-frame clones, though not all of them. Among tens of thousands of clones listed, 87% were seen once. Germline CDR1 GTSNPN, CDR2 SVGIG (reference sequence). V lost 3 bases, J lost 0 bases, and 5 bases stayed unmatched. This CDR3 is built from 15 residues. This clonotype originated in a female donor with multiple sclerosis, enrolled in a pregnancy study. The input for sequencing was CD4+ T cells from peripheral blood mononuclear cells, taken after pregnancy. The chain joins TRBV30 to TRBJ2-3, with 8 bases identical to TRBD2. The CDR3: CAWSPGGASTDTQYF. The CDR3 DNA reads TGTGCCTGGAGCCCGGGAGGGGCCAGCACAGATACGCAGTATTTT. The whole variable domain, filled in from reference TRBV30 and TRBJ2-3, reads SQTIHQWPATLVQPVGSPLSLECTVEGTSNPNLYWYRQAAGRGLQLLFYSVGIGQISSEVPQNLSASRPQDRQFILSSKKLLLSDSGFYLCAWSPGGASTDTQYFGPGTRLTVL.